These 24 T cell receptor beta chains share one sample of origin, sequenced in a study of blood T cells in healthy people across ages. Alongside a J-beta primer mix, a sample-barcoded 5' primer served in a second PCR lasting about 7 to 12 cycles. TCRdb called the 5' RACE reads again in MiXCR, with one record for every CDR3 protein. The sample yields hundreds of thousands of distinct CDR3 sequences, 25% to 35% seen once. The sample was also reused in another study, on T cells of mothers and their children.

The specimen was blood. These receptors all come from a boy younger than 10 in good health.

V is TRBV7-3 and J is TRBJ2-1; perhaps TRBD2 as D (5 bases). The J call may be mistaken, given a closer DNA end match to TRBJ2-5. Germline CDR1 reads SGHTA; CDR2 reads FQGTGA. The CDR3 covers 14 residues. The CDR3: CASSSLAGHETQYF. Written as DNA, the CDR3 is TGTGCCAGCAGCTCGCTGGCGGGCCACGAGACCCAGTACTTC.

This chain links TRBV27 with TRBJ2-5; no reliable D call. Germline CDR1 reads MNHEY; CDR2 reads SMNVEV (reference sequence). CDR3 length: 13 amino acids. Trimming left V 3 bases short and J 5 bases short, with 10 bases between. CDR3 amino acids: CASSFEPRETQYF. CDR3 DNA sequence: TGTGCCAGCAGTTTCGAGCCCAGGGAGACCCAGTACTTC.

This clonotype was counted only a few times. The chain couples TRBV20-1 to TRBJ2-5; 11 bases fit TRBD2. Germline V gives CDR1 DFQATT, CDR2 SNEGSKA (reference sequence). The CDR3 has 12 amino acids. Trimming took 7 bases from V and 3 from J; bases not matched to a gene: 1. For the CDR3, the DNA is TGCAGTGGGGGACTAGCGGAAGAGACCCAGTACTTC. Amino acid sequence: CSGGLAEETQYF.

The table lists this clonotype with a few counts. In DNA form, the CDR3 reads TGTGCCAGCAGCTTGTCGTACCCTAATGAAAAACTGTTTTTT. It is translated as CASSLSYPNEKLFF. The chain employs TRBV7-9 and TRBJ1-4; D remains ambiguous. CDR1 SEHNR and CDR2 FQNEAQ come from the germline V gene (reference sequence). The CDR3 sequence is 14 residues long. With 3 bases removed from V and 3 bases from J, the gap between germline ends came to 8 bases.

The chain uses TRBV6-2 or TRBV6-3 and TRBJ2-7; D not resolved. Trimming removed 1 base from V and 4 bases from J, with 11 bases in between. The CDR3 contains 14 residues. CDR1 and CDR2 from the germline V gene are MNHEY and SVGEGT. The CDR3 here is CASSYFGQIYEQYF. The CDR3 region has the DNA TGTGCCAGCAGTTACTTCGGGCAGATTTACGAGCAGTACTTC.

This rearrangement joins TRBV20-1 to TRBJ2-3; D might be TRBD2 (6 bases). CDR1 is DFQATT, CDR2 SNEGSKA, per germline (reference sequence). The length of the CDR3 is 14 residues. Trimming removed 2 bases from V and 3 bases from J, with 12 bases in between. CDR3 coding DNA: TGCAGTGCTAGACCGGGAGAGGGGACAGATACGCAGTATTTT. Translating it yields CSARPGEGTDTQYF.

This clonotype occurred a few times. The chain employs TRBV28 and TRBJ1-2; D not resolved. V was cut by 3 bases and J by 4 bases, with 9 bases left in between. CDR1 is MDHEN and CDR2 is SYDVKM in the germline V gene. The CDR3 loop spans 13 amino acids. DNA for the CDR3: TGTGCCAGCAGTTTGAGAAGTCCCTATGGCTACACCTTC. Its protein is CASSLRSPYGYTF.

J is TRBJ2-5 and V is TRBV5-1, with 9 nucleotides matching TRBD2. The J call is doubtful: the DNA matches TRBJ2-1 better. CDR3 length: 15 residues. The germline V gene has CDR1 SGHRS and CDR2 YFSETQ. The CDR3 coding sequence is TGCGCCAGCAGTCTTGAGGCTAGCGGGGTTAATGAGCAGTTCTTC. Translated, it gives CASSLEASGVNEQFF.

This clonotype was observed a handful of times. The chain uses TRBV19 and TRBJ1-5, with 9 nucleotides matching TRBD1. With 3 bases clipped from V and 5 bases from J, the junction kept 5 bases outside the gene matches. The CDR3 runs to 15 residues. Germline V gives CDR1 LNHDA, CDR2 SQIVND (reference sequence). This CDR3 is CASSIDGTGHQPQHF. For the CDR3, the DNA is TGTGCCAGTAGTATCGACGGGACAGGGCATCAGCCCCAGCATTTT.

Regarding this clonotype: A read error may produce the germline difference seen at one junction end. This chain connects TRBV7-2 to TRBJ2-2; 13 nucleotides agree with TRBD2. CDR1 is SGHTA and CDR2 is FQGNSA in the germline V gene. CDR3 length: 16 residues. The CDR3 region is CASSRTSGRATGEPFF. The CDR3 coding sequence is TGTGCCAGCAGCCGTACTAGCGGGAGGGCCACCGGGGAGCCGTTTTTT. Variable domain in full (rest from reference TRBV7-2 and TRBJ2-2): GAGVSQSPSNKVTEKGKDVELRCDPISGHTALYWYRQSLGQGLEFLIYFQGNSAPDKSGLPSDRFSAERTGGSVSTLTIQRTQQEDSAVYLCASSRTSGRATGEPFFGEGSRLTVL.

The V call is TRBV9, the J call TRBJ2-1; D is unclear. Germline lookup yields CDR1 SGDLS and CDR2 YYNGEE. The CDR3 spans 12 residues. Deletions cut 4 bases from V and 7 bases from J, with 9 bases between. CDR3 sequence (DNA): TGTGCCAGCAGCAGAGTCAGGAATGAGCAGTTCTTC. Amino acid sequence: CASSRVRNEQFF.

The rearrangement links TRBV28 to TRBJ1-6; D uncertain. This CDR3 contains 14 residues. Germline lookup yields CDR1 MDHEN and CDR2 SYDVKM. V was shortened by 7 bases and J by 7 bases, with 14 bases between the two germline ends. CDR3 in DNA: TGTGCCAGCACTCAACCGGGCGGGAATTCACCCCTCCACTTT. It is translated as CASTQPGGNSPLHF.

This chain uses TRBV12-3 or TRBV12-4 with TRBJ2-2; D perhaps matches TRBD1 (6 bases). This CDR3 contains 15 residues. Between the trimmed V and J ends, which lost 6 bases and 6 bases, there was a span of 17 bases. The CDR3 nucleotides read TGTGCCAGCAGACTCCAGGGGCGTCTCGCCGGGGAGCTGTTTTTT. Its translation is CASRLQGRLAGELFF.

This clonotype was counted ten times or more. CDR3: CASSLRQPQETQYF. CDR3 DNA: TGCGCCAGCAGCTTGAGGCAGCCCCAAGAGACCCAGTACTTC. This chain connects TRBV5-1 to TRBJ2-5; D is ambiguous. From germline, CDR1 is SGHRS and CDR2 YFSETQ. V lost 1 base to trimming and J lost 1 base, with 8 bases between them. The CDR3 has 14 residues.

The chain employs TRBV12-3 or TRBV12-4 and TRBJ1-3; D gene ambiguous. V shed 3 bases and J shed 0 bases, with 15 bases lying between them. The CDR3 has 17 amino acids. CDR3 nucleotides: TGTGCCAGCAGTTTTAGTCGGTATATCGTCTCTGGAAACACCATATATTTT. Its protein is CASSFSRYIVSGNTIYF.

The chain links TRBV7-2 to TRBJ2-5; D is perhaps TRBD2 (5 bases). The J call is in doubt because the DNA end fits TRBJ2-7 better. Germline V CDR1 and CDR2: SGHTA, FQGNSA. CDR3 length: 15 residues. CDR3 DNA sequence: TGTGCCAGCAGCTTAGCATCGGGGAAATCCTACGAGCAGTACTTC. It translates to CASSLASGKSYEQYF.

This clonotype showed up just a few times. The genes are TRBV5-1 and TRBJ1-5; 9 positions agree with TRBD1. V lost 3 bases and J lost 6; bases outside the gene matches: 4. This CDR3 has 14 amino acids. The germline V gene encodes CDR1 SGHRS and CDR2 YFSETQ. DNA for the CDR3: TGCGCCAGCAGCTCTGGACAGGGGACTCAGCCCCAGCATTTT. Amino acid sequence: CASSSGQGTQPQHF.

In its sample, this clonotype was seen a few times. V and J are TRBV12-3 or TRBV12-4 and TRBJ2-4; D remains unclear. With 7 bases removed from V and 0 bases from J, the gap between germline ends came to 1 base. CDR3 length: 11 amino acids. DNA of the CDR3: TGTGCCAGCACAGCCAAAAACATTCAGTACTTC. Translated, it gives CASTAKNIQYF.

This clonotype was counted a few times. V and J are TRBV7-3 and TRBJ2-1; 7 bases are shared with TRBD2. CDR1 and CDR2 (germline): SGHTA, FQGTGA. With 5 bases clipped from V and 8 bases from J, the junction kept 12 bases outside the gene matches. CDR3 size: 15 residues. The CDR3 region has the DNA TGTGCCAGCAGCGCCGGCCGGGGGGTAAATGATGAGCAGTTCTTC. Its protein product is CASSAGRGVNDEQFF.

The chain recombines TRBV30 with TRBJ1-1; D gene ambiguous. Germline V gene data show CDR1 as GTSNPN and CDR2 as SVGIG (reference sequence). This CDR3 region has 14 residues. Trimming removed 3 bases at V and 0 bases at J, with 11 bases between. This CDR3 is CAWRTAPVNTEAFF. The CDR3 DNA reads TGTGCCTGGAGGACGGCCCCAGTGAACACTGAAGCTTTCTTT.

J is TRBJ1-5 and V is TRBV20-1, with no clear D. CDR1 and CDR2 (germline): DFQATT, SNEGSKA (reference sequence). Trimming removed 4 bases at V and 5 bases at J, with 12 bases between. The CDR3 sequence is 13 residues long. The CDR3 DNA is TGCAGTGCTATTAAGATCCCCGATCAGCCCCAGCATTTT. This gives the protein CSAIKIPDQPQHF.

This clonotype was detected only a few times. This may be a read error: a much more frequent sequence differs by one nucleotide. The gene calls are TRBV7-3 and TRBJ2-2; TRBD2 matches 11 bases. The V gene end was trimmed by 2 bases and the J gene end by 6 bases; junction bases not matched to a gene: 5. Per germline, CDR1 SGHTA and CDR2 FQGTGA. This CDR3 has 16 residues. CDR3 protein: CASSLGSGGAPGELFF. In DNA form, the CDR3 reads TGTGCCAGCAGCTTAGGTAGCGGGGGGGCCCCCGGGGAGCTGTTTTTT.

This clonotype was recorded at least ten times. The chain has TRBV28 and TRBJ2-5; 9 bases align to TRBD1. The DNA end is more similar to TRBJ2-7, so the J call may be wrong. The CDR3 consists of 16 residues. Germline-derived CDR1 and CDR2 are MDHEN and SYDVKM. The DNA of the CDR3 is TGTGCCAGCACCCCATCCGGGACAGGGAACTCCTACGAGCAGTACTTC. Amino acids: CASTPSGTGNSYEQYF.

This rearrangement joins TRBV19 to TRBJ1-6, with D perhaps TRBD1 (5 bases). Germline lookup yields CDR1 LNHDA and CDR2 SQIVND (reference sequence). Trimming pared 3 bases from V and 7 bases from J, leaving 16 bases between. The CDR3 is 16 amino acids. CDR3 region: CASSMAGRGKNSPLHF. The CDR3 DNA follows: TGTGCCAGTAGTATGGCAGGGAGGGGTAAAAATTCACCCCTCCACTTT.